These T cell receptor beta chains were read from a single sample in a study of cytomegalovirus exposure and HLA in healthy donors. Only in-frame clones appear in the TCRdb table, and some are missing; sequencing was by immunoSEQ multiplex PCR. This sample contains some 200,000 clones. Sequenced input: PBMCs. The receptor set was obtained from a man aged 25 to 40 in good health and CMV-seronegative. The CDR3 runs from the conserved cysteine through the conserved F or W. The D gene is left open where the match is weak.

TRBJ2-1	TRBD2	TRBV10-2	CATVGLAGSNEQFF	TGCGCCACCGTGGGACTAGCGGGATCCAATGAGCAGTTCTTC
TRBJ1-1	.	TRBV12-5	CASGLRSNTEAFF	TGTGCTAGTGGCCTCAGAAGTAACACTGAAGCTTTCTTT
TRBJ2-7	.	TRBV25-1	CASSRAGTYEQYF	TGTGCCAGCAGCCGGGCGGGGACCTACGAGCAGTACTTC
TRBJ1-1	.	TRBV7-8	CASSLNYGQNTEAFF	TGTGCCAGCAGCTTAAATTATGGACAGAACACTGAAGCTTTCTTT
TRBJ2-7	.	TRBV27	CASSLSAGDYLSYEQYF	TGTGCCAGCAGTTTATCGGCAGGGGACTACCTATCCTACGAGCAGTACTTC
TRBJ1-6	.	TRBV4-3	CASSQEEITMNNSPLHF	TGCGCCAGCAGCCAAGAAGAAATAACAATGAACAATTCACCCCTCCACTTT
TRBJ1-5	TRBD1	TRBV29-1	CSARIGGGGISQPQHF	TGCAGCGCCAGAATTGGAGGGGGCGGAATTAGCCAGCCCCAGCATTTT
TRBJ1-5	.	TRBV10-3	CAISPLGLQPQHF	TGTGCCATCAGCCCCCTGGGGCTACAGCCCCAGCATTTT
TRBJ2-2	.	TRBV6-5	CASSYSGGPGELFF	TGTGCCAGCAGTTACTCAGGGGGACCCGGGGAGCTGTTTTTT
TRBJ1-5	.	TRBV13	CASSLGPGGINQPQHF	TGTGCCAGCAGCTTGGGGCCCGGGGGTATTAATCAGCCCCAGCATTTT
TRBJ2-2	.	TRBV11-3	CASRDGVNTGELFF	TGTGCCAGCAGGGACGGGGTAAACACCGGGGAGCTGTTTTTT
TRBJ2-5	.	TRBV28	CASSREETQYF	TGTGCCAGCAGCCGAGAAGAGACCCAGTACTTC
TRBJ2-2	TRBD1	TRBV7-8	CASSRDRGHTGELFF	TGTGCCAGCAGCCGGGACAGGGGGCACACCGGGGAGCTGTTTTTT
TRBJ2-3	.	TRBV5-1	CASRAGLSSTDTQYF	TGCGCCAGCAGGGCGGGTTTATCTAGCACAGATACGCAGTATTTT
TRBJ1-2	.	TRBV5-6	CASSSELSFGGGYTF	TGTGCCAGCAGCTCCGAGCTGTCTTTTGGAGGGGGCTACACCTTC
TRBJ2-1	TRBD2	TRBV14	CASSQVYWTSGSPNNEQFF	TGTGCCAGCAGCCAAGTATATTGGACTAGCGGGAGCCCCAACAATGAGCAGTTCTTC
TRBJ1-2	TRBD1	TRBV9	CASSGRPGTGFVSYGYTF	TGTGCCAGCAGCGGACGTCCCGGGACAGGGTTTGTTAGCTATGGCTACACCTTC
TRBJ1-2	.	TRBV11-2	CASSLATGAGVGYTF	TGTGCCAGCAGCTTAGCCACCGGGGCAGGGGTTGGCTACACCTTC
TRBJ1-3	.	TRBV7-9	CASSPSLSGNTIYF	TGTGCCAGCAGCCCCTCGTTATCTGGAAACACCATATATTTT